The present entry profiles one TCR beta chain with its context. Its antigen is unknown. The authors split each subset's genomic DNA evenly across several immunoSEQ plates. This table comes from immunoSEQ multiplex PCR, and its TCRdb copy is limited to in-frame clones, with some not included. The data show 2,500,000 or so clones, around 90% seen once. CDR1 and CDR2 from the germline V gene are KGHSH and LQKENI. The ends were cut back, 4 bases at V and 6 bases at J, with 13 bases in the middle. The CDR3 runs 14 residues. The data are from a study of shared clonotypes between healthy human individuals. The study, taken as a whole, reports: Sampling covered blood only; tissue repertoires likely differ. Naive CD4 clonotypes overlapped across a few donors at approximately 4.5%. Only a few donors were included, so the genetic and exposure-history diversity represented was limited.

This chain connects TRBV18 to TRBJ2-1; D remains ambiguous. This sequence was found in a man between 18 and 35 years old in good health. The sample consisted of naive CD4+ T cells sorted from blood. Subset here: CD45RA+ positively selected. The DNA for the CDR3 is TGTGCCAGCTCACGCCCCACGATGGGCAATGAGCAGTTCTTC. The encoded protein is CASSRPTMGNEQFF.